These 18 T cell receptor beta chains share one sample of origin, sequenced in a study of T-cell reconstitution after alpha-beta-depleted transplantation in children. Unique molecular identifiers were incorporated during preparation of the TCRbeta library. TCRdb redid the calling of the PCR reads with MiXCR, one entry per CDR3 protein. The sample lists fewer than 500,000 distinct CDR3 sequences, 43% occurring once. Sequences were derived from PBMCs, sampled before TCRalphabeta/CD19-depleted stem cell transplant. The receptor set was obtained from a girl aged 2-10 years with aplastic anemia, due to receive a stem cell transplant.

The gene calls are TRBV20-1 and TRBJ2-1; the match to TRBD1 covers 7 bases. Per germline, CDR1 DFQATT and CDR2 SNEGSKA (reference sequence). The CDR3 has 14 residues. V lost 6 bases and J lost 8; bases outside the gene matches: 13. CDR3 in DNA: TGCAGTGCCCCGGACAGGCTTAGATCGGATGAGCAGTTCTTC. Encoded protein: CSAPDRLRSDEQFF.

Comments on this clonotype: A much larger clone sits a single nucleotide away, making a read error possible. J is TRBJ2-3 and V is TRBV5-1; D not resolved. Looked up from germline, CDR1 is SGHRS and CDR2 is YFSETQ. The V gene lost 0 bases and the J gene lost 1 base, with 12 bases spanning the gap. CDR3 length: 16 amino acids. The CDR3 nucleotides read TGCGCCAGCAGCTTGGAAGGGCTGGTCGGCACAGATACGCAGTATTTT. This sequence encodes CASSLEGLVGTDTQYF.

This clonotype was observed many times. The chain's CDR3 is CASSSKVGLFYNEQFF. Here the CDR3 DNA reads TGTGCCAGCAGCTCTAAGGTCGGCCTCTTCTACAATGAGCAGTTCTTC. The V gene is TRBV7-8, the J gene TRBJ2-1; D not resolved. V lost 4 bases, J lost 3 bases, and 16 bases lay in between. The CDR3 consists of 16 residues. Germline CDR1 reads SGHVS; CDR2 reads FQNEAQ.

The chain uses TRBV20-1 and TRBJ2-7; D may correspond to TRBD1 or TRBD2 (5 bases each). CDR1 and CDR2 (germline): DFQATT, SNEGSKA (reference sequence). The CDR3 sequence is 15 residues long. The germline V and J ends were trimmed by 0 bases and 2 bases, with 14 bases remaining between them. CDR3 in amino acids: CSARDPGTSAYEQYF. CDR3 coding DNA: TGCAGTGCTAGAGACCCGGGGACCTCTGCCTACGAGCAGTACTTC.

This clonotype was recorded at least ten times. The gene calls are TRBV4-3 and TRBJ2-5, with 11 positions matching TRBD2. CDR1 is LGHNA and CDR2 is YSLEER in the germline V gene. The length of the CDR3 is 16 residues. Losses at the gene ends were 6 bases for V and 2 bases for J; bases not matched to a gene: 8. DNA for the CDR3: TGCGCCAGCAGTCGTGGACTAGCGGGCACACAAGAGACCCAGTACTTC. Amino acid sequence: CASSRGLAGTQETQYF.

The V and J genes are TRBV20-1 and TRBJ2-1; the D gene is possibly TRBD1 (6 bases). The CDR3 is 14 residues long. Germline V gene data show CDR1 as DFQATT and CDR2 as SNEGSKA (reference sequence). The V gene lost 6 bases and the J gene lost 6 bases, with 18 bases spanning the gap. CDR3 sequence: CSASRGNQRNEQFF. The CDR3 nucleotides are TGCAGTGCGTCTAGGGGGAATCAACGCAATGAGCAGTTCTTC.

This chain uses TRBV20-1 with TRBJ2-1; no clear D gene. The germline V gene encodes CDR1 DFQATT and CDR2 SNEGSKA (reference sequence). V was pared by 5 bases and J by 6 bases, with 20 bases between. The CDR3 runs to 15 residues. This CDR3 reads CSAARIGRGPNEQFF. DNA for the CDR3: TGCAGTGCTGCCCGGATCGGCCGTGGACCCAATGAGCAGTTCTTC.

The rearrangement joins TRBV28 to TRBJ2-3; D possibly matches TRBD1 or TRBD2 (6 bases each). Trimming shortened V by 5 bases and J by 3 bases, and 15 bases separated the two germline ends. The CDR3 length is 15 residues. Germline values: CDR1 MDHEN, CDR2 SYDVKM. The CDR3 sequence is CASSENRGETDTQYF. The CDR3 DNA follows: TGTGCCAGCAGTGAAAATAGGGGGGAGACAGATACGCAGTATTTT.

Many counts were recorded for this clonotype. The chain recombines TRBV9 with TRBJ2-7; D call uncertain. CDR3 length: 14 residues. Germline V gene lookup returns CDR1 SGDLS and CDR2 YYNGEE. The V end lost 3 bases, the J end lost 0 bases, and 10 bases lay between the germline ends. CDR3 sequence: CASSDSFSSYEQYF. CDR3 in DNA: TGTGCCAGCAGCGACAGTTTCAGCTCCTACGAGCAGTACTTC. The variable domain in full, with the rest retrieved from reference TRBV9 and TRBJ2-7, is DSGVTQTPKHLITATGQRVTLRCSPRSGDLSVYWYQQSLDQGLQFLIQYYNGEERAKGNILERFSAQQFPDLHSELNLSSLELGDSALYFCASSDSFSSYEQYFGPGTRLTVT.

This clonotype was seen repeatedly, ten times or more. V is TRBV3-1 and J is TRBJ2-7, with TRBD2 matching 10 bases. The CDR3 has 15 residues. J lost 4 bases, V lost 4 bases, and 7 bases had no gene match. Germline CDR1 reads LGHDT; CDR2 reads YNNKEL (reference sequence). The CDR3 nucleotides are TGTGCCAGCAGCCTTTACGCTAGCGGGAGATACGAGCAGTACTTC. It specifies CASSLYASGRYEQYF.

The chain employs TRBV15 and TRBJ2-3, with D maybe TRBD2 (5 bases). Germline CDR1 and CDR2: LNHNV and YYDKDF (reference sequence). This CDR3 region has 14 residues. V was clipped by 8 bases and J by 2 bases, with 14 bases between them. CDR3 sequence reads: CATGKRADTDTQYF. The DNA of the CDR3 is TGTGCCACCGGGAAGAGAGCGGACACAGATACGCAGTATTTT.

In its sample, this clonotype was seen many times. The chain has TRBV19 and TRBJ1-1, with D unclear. The CDR3 consists of 13 residues. Per germline, CDR1 LNHDA and CDR2 SQIVND (reference sequence). Trimming stripped 1 base from V and 4 bases from J, with 7 bases between. In DNA form, the CDR3 reads TGTGCCAGTAGTATAGTCCGGGGCACTGAAGCTTTCTTT. Translated: CASSIVRGTEAFF.

In regard to this clonotype: One end of the junction fails to match germline, which may point to a read error. The rearrangement links TRBV6-5 to TRBJ2-7; D is unresolved. Germline V gene data show CDR1 as MNHEY and CDR2 as SVGAGI. CDR3 length equals 16 residues. CDR3 in DNA: TGTGCCAGCAGTTATTACGAGCCTCGGGCCCGGTTCGAGCAGTCCTTC. The encoded protein is CASSYYEPRARFEQSF.

The sample holds many counts of this clonotype. The rearrangement links TRBV5-1 to TRBJ2-1; D is ambiguous. Germline V gives CDR1 SGHRS, CDR2 YFSETQ. CDR3 length: 12 residues. With 4 bases removed from V and 7 bases from J, the gap between germline ends came to 9 bases. CDR3 sequence reads: CASSVDGNEQFF. CDR3 nucleotide sequence: TGCGCCAGCAGCGTGGACGGAAATGAGCAGTTCTTC. Complete variable domain (other parts from reference TRBV5-1 and TRBJ2-1): KAGVTQTPRYLIKTRGQQVTLSCSPISGHRSVSWYQQTPGQGLQFLFEYFSETQRNKGNFPGRFSGRQFSNSRSEMNVSTLELGDSALYLCASSVDGNEQFFGPGTRLTVL.

J is TRBJ2-7 and V is TRBV20-1; 7 positions match TRBD2. Germline trimming cut 2 bases from V and 3 bases from J; bases unmatched to any gene: 10. Germline V gene data show CDR1 as DFQATT and CDR2 as SNEGSKA (reference sequence). The CDR3 consists of 15 residues. This chain's CDR3 is CSARRGGGEDYEQYF. CDR3 DNA sequence: TGCAGTGCTAGAAGGGGCGGGGGAGAAGACTACGAGCAGTACTTC.

This chain joins TRBV19 and TRBJ2-1, with TRBD2 identical over 9 bases. The CDR3 runs to 16 residues. Trimming cost V 5 bases and J 8 bases; bases outside gene matches: 13. Germline values: CDR1 LNHDA, CDR2 SQIVND (reference sequence). The CDR3 DNA follows: TGTGCCAGTAGTTCCCATGTTAGCGGGAGTCGGGATGAGCAGTTCTTC. Its protein product is CASSSHVSGSRDEQFF.

A few counts support this clonotype. V and J are TRBV15 and TRBJ2-3, with TRBD2 as a possible D gene (6 bases). Germline-derived CDR1 and CDR2 are LNHNV and YYDKDF (reference sequence). The CDR3 has 15 residues. The V end lost 3 bases, the J end lost 3 bases, and 13 bases lay between the germline ends. For the CDR3, the DNA is TGTGCCACCAGCAGGACCGCCGCGGGGACAGATACGCAGTATTTT. Protein: CATSRTAAGTDTQYF.

The rearrangement uses TRBV7-6 and TRBJ2-3; TRBD2 is a possible D gene (5 bases). V was cut by 8 bases and J by 1 base, with 13 bases left in between. Germline loops: CDR1 SGHVS, CDR2 FNYEAQ. CDR3 length: 14 residues. CDR3 residues: CASAAPRGTDTQYF. The CDR3 DNA reads as TGTGCCAGCGCGGCCCCGAGGGGCACAGATACGCAGTATTTT.